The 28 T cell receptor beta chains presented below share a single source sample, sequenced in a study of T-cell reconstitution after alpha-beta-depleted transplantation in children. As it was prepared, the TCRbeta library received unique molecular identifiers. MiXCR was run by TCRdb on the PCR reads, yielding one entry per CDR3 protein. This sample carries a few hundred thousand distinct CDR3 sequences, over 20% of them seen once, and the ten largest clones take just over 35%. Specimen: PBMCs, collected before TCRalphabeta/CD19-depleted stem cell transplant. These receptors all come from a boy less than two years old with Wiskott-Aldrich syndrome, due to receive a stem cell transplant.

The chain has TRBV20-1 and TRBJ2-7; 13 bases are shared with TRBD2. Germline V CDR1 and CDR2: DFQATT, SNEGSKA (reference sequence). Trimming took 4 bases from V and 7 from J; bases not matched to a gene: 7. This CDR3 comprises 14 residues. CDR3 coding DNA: TGCAGTGCTACGAGACTAGCGGGAGGTGGGGAGCAGTACTTC. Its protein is CSATRLAGGGEQYF.

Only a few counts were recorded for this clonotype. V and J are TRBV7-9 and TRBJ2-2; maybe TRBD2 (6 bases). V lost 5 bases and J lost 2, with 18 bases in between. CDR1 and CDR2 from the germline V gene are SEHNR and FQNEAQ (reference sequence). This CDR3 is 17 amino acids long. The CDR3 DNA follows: TGTGCCAGCAGCATCCTCGGGACTCGGGCCAACACCGGGGAGCTGTTTTTT. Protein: CASSILGTRANTGELFF. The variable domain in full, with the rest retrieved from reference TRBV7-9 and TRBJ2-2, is DTGVSQNPRHKITKRGQNVTFRCDPISEHNRLYWYRQTLGQGPEFLTYFQNEAQLEKSRLLSDRFSAERPKGSFSTLEIQRTEQGDSAMYLCASSILGTRANTGELFFGEGSRLTVL.

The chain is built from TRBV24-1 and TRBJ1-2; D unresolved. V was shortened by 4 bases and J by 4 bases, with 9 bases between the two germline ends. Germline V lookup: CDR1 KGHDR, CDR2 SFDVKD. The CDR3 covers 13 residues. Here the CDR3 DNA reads TGTGCCACCAGTGAACCGACGGGCTATGGCTACACCTTC. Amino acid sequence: CATSEPTGYGYTF.

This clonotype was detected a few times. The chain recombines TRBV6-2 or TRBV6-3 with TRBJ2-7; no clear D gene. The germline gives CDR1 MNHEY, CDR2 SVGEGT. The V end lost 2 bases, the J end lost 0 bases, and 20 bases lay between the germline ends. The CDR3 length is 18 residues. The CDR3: CASSYVRLRDGDSYEQYF. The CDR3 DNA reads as TGTGCCAGCAGTTACGTCCGGCTACGTGATGGGGACTCCTACGAGCAGTACTTC.

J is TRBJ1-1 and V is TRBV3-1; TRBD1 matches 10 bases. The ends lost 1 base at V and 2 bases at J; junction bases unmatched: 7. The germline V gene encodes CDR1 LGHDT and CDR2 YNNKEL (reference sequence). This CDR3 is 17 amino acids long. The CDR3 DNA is TGTGCCAGCAGCCAAGCGACAGGGGGCTCCAAAAACACTGAAGCTTTCTTT. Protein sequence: CASSQATGGSKNTEAFF.

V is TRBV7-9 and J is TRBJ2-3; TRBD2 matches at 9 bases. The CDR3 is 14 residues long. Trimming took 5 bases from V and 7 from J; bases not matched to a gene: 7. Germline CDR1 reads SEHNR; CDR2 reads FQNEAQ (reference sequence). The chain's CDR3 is CASSPLAGGYTQYF. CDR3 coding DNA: TGTGCCAGCAGCCCACTAGCGGGCGGATATACGCAGTATTTT.

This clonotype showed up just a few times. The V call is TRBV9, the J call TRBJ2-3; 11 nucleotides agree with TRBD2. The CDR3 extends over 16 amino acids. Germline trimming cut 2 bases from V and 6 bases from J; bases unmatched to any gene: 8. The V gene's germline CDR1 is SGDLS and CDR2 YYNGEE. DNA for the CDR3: TGTGCCAGCAGCGTTAGTCTAGCGGGAGGATGGGATACGCAGTATTTT. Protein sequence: CASSVSLAGGWDTQYF.

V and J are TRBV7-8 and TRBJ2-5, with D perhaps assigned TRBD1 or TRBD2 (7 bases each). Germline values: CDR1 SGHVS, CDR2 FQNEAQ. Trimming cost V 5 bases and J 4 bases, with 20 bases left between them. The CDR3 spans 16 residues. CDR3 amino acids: CASSPEGPRGGETQYF. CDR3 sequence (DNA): TGTGCCAGCAGCCCTGAGGGGCCCAGGGGGGGAGAGACCCAGTACTTC.

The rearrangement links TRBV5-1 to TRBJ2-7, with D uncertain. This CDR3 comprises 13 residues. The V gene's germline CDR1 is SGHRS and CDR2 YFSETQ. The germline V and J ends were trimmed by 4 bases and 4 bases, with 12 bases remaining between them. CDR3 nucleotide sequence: TGCGCCAGCAGCCCCCTGGACCTTTACGAGCAGTACTTC. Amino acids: CASSPLDLYEQYF.

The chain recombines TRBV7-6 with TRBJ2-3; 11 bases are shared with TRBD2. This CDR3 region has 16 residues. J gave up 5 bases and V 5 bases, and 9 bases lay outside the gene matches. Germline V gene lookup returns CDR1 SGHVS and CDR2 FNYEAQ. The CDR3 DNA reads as TGTGCCAGCAGCATGGTTATAGCGGGAGGGGGAGATACGCAGTATTTT. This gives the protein CASSMVIAGGGDTQYF. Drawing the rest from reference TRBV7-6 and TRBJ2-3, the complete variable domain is GAGVSQSPRYKVTKRGQDVALRCDPISGHVSLYWYRQALGQGPEFLTYFNYEAQQDKSGLPNDRFSAERPEGSISTLTIQRTEQRDSAMYRCASSMVIAGGGDTQYFGPGTRLTVL.

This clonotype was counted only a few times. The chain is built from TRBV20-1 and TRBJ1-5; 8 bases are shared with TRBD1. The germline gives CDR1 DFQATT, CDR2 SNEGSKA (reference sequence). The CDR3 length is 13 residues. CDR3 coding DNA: TGCAGCGCAGAAGACAGGGGAGGCCAGCCCCAGCATTTT. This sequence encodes CSAEDRGGQPQHF.

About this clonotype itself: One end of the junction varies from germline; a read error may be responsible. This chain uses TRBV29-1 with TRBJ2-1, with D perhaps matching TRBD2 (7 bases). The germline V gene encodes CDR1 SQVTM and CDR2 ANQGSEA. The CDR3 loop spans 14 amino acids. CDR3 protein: CSVEVVVGGGPQVF. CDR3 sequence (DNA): TGCAGCGTTGAGGTCGTGGTGGGAGGGGGTCCCCAGGTCTTC.

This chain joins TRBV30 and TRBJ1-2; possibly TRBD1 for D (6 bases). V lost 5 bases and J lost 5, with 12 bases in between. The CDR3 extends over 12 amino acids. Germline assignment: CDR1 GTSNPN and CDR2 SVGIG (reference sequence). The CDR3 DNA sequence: TGTGCCTGGTCACAGGGTCCTTATGGCTACACCTTC. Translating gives CAWSQGPYGYTF.

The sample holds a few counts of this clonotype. The CDR3 spells CASTPGLAVPGNEQFF. In DNA, the CDR3 is TGCGCCAGCACCCCAGGACTAGCGGTCCCTGGGAATGAGCAGTTCTTC. The chain joins TRBV5-1 to TRBJ2-1; 10 nucleotides agree with TRBD2. The V and J ends lost 6 bases and 7 bases, in that order; junction bases with no gene match: 13. This CDR3 region has 16 residues. Looked up from germline, CDR1 is SGHRS and CDR2 is YFSETQ.

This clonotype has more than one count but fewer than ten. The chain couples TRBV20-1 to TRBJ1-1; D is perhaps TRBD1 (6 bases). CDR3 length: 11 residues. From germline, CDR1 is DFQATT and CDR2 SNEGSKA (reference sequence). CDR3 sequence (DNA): TGCAGCCCTGGGGGGCCTGGTGAAGCTTTCTTT. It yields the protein CSPGGPGEAFF.

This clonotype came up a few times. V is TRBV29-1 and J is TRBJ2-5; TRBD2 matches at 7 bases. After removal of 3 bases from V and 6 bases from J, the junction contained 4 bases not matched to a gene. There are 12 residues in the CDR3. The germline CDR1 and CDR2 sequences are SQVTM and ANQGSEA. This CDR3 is CSVEGGYQTQYF. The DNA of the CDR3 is TGCAGCGTTGAGGGAGGGTATCAGACCCAGTACTTC.

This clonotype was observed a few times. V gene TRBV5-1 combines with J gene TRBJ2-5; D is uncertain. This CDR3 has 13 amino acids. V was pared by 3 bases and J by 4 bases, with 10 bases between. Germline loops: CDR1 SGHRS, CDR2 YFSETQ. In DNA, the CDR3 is TGCGCCAGCAGCTCCGCCCAAGCAGAGACCCAGTACTTC. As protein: CASSSAQAETQYF.

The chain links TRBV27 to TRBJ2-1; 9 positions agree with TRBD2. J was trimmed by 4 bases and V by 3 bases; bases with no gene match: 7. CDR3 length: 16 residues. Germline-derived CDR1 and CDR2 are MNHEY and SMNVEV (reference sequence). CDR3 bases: TGTGCCAGCAGTTTTAGGGGCGGGAGGGCGTACAATGAGCAGTTCTTC. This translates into CASSFRGGRAYNEQFF.

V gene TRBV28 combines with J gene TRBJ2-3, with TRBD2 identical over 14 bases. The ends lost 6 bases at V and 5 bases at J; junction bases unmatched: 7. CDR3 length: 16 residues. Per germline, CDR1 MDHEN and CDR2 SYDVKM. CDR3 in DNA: TGTGCCAGCAGCCGACTAGCGGGAGGGCCCGGAGATACGCAGTATTTT. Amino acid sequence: CASSRLAGGPGDTQYF.

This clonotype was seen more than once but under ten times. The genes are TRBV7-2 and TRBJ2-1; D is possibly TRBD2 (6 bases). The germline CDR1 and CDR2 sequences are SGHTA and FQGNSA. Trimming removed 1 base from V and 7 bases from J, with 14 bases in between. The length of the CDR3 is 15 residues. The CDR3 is CASSLVFWEANEQFF. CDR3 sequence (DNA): TGTGCCAGCAGCTTAGTATTTTGGGAGGCGAATGAGCAGTTCTTC.

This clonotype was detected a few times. The chain's CDR3 is CASSQRLLGNEQFF. The CDR3 nucleotides are TGCGCCAGCAGCCAGCGACTATTGGGCAATGAGCAGTTCTTC. The rearrangement links TRBV4-1 to TRBJ2-1; a possible D gene is TRBD2 (5 bases). V was trimmed by 3 bases and J by 6 bases, leaving 12 bases between them. Per the germline V gene, CDR1 is MGHRA and CDR2 is YSYEKL. CDR3 length equals 14 residues.

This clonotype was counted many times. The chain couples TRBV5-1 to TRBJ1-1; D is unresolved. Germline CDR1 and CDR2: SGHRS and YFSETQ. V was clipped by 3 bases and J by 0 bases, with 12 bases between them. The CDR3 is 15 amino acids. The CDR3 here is CASSSTQPMNTEAFF. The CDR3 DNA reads TGCGCCAGCAGCTCTACTCAGCCAATGAACACTGAAGCTTTCTTT.

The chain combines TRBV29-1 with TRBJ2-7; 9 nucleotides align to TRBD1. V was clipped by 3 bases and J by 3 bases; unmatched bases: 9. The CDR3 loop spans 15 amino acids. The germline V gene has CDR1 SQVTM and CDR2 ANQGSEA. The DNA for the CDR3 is TGCAGCGTTGATTTTCAGGGACAGGGCATCTACGAGCAGTACTTC. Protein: CSVDFQGQGIYEQYF.

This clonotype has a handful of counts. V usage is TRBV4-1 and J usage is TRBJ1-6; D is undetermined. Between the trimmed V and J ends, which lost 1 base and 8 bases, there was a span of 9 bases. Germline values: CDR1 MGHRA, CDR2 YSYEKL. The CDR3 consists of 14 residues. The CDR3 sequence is CASSQGTIDSPLHF. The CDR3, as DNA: TGCGCCAGCAGCCAAGGGACCATTGATTCACCCCTCCACTTT.

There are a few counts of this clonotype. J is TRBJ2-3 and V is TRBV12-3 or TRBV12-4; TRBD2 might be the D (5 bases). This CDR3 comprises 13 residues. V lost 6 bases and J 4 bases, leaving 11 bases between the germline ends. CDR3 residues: CASSEGAPDTQYF. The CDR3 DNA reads TGTGCCAGCAGCGAGGGAGCCCCAGATACGCAGTATTTT.

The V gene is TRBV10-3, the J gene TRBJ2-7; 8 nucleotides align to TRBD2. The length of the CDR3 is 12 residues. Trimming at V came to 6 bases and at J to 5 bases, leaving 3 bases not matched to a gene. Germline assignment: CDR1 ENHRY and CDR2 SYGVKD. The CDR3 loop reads CAIRTAGDEQYF. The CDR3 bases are TGTGCCATCAGGACAGCGGGAGACGAGCAGTACTTC.

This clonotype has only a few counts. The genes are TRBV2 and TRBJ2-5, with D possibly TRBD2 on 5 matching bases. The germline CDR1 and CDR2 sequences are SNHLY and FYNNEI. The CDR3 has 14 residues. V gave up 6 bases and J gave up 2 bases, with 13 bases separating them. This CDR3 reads CASRSGRNQETQYF. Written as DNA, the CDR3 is TGTGCCAGCAGAAGCGGACGGAATCAAGAGACCCAGTACTTC.

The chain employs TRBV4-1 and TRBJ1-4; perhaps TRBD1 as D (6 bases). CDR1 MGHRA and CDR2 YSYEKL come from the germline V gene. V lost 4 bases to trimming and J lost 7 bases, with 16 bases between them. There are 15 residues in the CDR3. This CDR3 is CASSRPPGVAEKLFF. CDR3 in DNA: TGCGCCAGCAGCCGACCACCAGGGGTGGCTGAAAAACTGTTTTTT.